This entry features one T cell receptor (beta chain) sequence. The time point denotes: blood at routine non-recurrence follow-up after resection. Tumor, nontumor lung or frozen PBMC supplied whole RNA, sequenced without sorting. This record comes from a study of spatial heterogeneity in lung cancer. As for the study in general: PBMC samples from follow-up, when available, were sequenced at a median of roughly two years post-resection.

Unique molecular identifiers, one per molecule, were present on every TCR cDNA molecule. Each CDR3 protein is one row after TCRdb ran MiXCR on the 5' RACE reads. In the table there are about 94,000 distinct CDR3 sequences, roughly 21% of which are singletons. This CDR3 contains 16 residues. Germline lookup yields CDR1 SGDLS and CDR2 YYNGEE. Trimming cost V 0 bases and J 0 bases, with 10 bases left between them. The genes are TRBV9 and TRBJ2-1; D uncertain. The specimen was PBMCs, collected at follow-up. The TCR sequence derives from a male donor with early-stage non-small cell lung cancer. CDR3 in amino acids: CASSVAASSSYNEQFF. In nucleotides, the CDR3 is TGTGCCAGCAGCGTAGCCGCTAGTAGCTCCTACAATGAGCAGTTCTTC.